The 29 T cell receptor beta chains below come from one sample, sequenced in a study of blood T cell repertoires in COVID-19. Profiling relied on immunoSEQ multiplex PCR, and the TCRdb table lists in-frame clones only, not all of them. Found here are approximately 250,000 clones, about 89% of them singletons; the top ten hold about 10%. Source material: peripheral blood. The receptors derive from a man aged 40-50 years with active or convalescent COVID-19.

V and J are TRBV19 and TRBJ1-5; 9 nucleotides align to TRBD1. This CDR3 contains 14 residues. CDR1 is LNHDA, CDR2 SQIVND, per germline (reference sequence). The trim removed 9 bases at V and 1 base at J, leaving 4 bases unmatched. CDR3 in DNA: TGTGCCAGCTACGACAGGGGGAGCAATCAGCCCCAGCATTTT. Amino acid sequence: CASYDRGSNQPQHF.

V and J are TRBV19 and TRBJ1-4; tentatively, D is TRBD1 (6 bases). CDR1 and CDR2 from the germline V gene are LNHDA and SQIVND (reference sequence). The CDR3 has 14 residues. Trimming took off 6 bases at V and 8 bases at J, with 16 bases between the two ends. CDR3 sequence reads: CASRVRGGEEKLFF. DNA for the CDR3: TGTGCCAGTAGAGTCCGAGGGGGGGAAGAAAAACTGTTTTTT.

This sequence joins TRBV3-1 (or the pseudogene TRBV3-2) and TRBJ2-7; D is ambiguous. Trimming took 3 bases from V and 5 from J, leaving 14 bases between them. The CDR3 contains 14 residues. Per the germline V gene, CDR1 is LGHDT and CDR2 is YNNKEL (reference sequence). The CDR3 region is CASSHAGGSHEQYF. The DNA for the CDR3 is TGTGCCAGCAGCCATGCCGGCGGTAGCCACGAGCAGTACTTC.

The CDR3 DNA reads as TGCGCCAGCAGCTTGTCCGGGACAGGGGACATTCAGTACTTC. This encodes CASSLSGTGDIQYF. The chain is built from TRBV5-1 and TRBJ2-4, with 10 bases that match TRBD1. Germline assignment: CDR1 SGHRS and CDR2 YFSETQ. This CDR3 region has 14 residues. The J segment lost 8 bases and the V segment lost 1 base, leaving 3 bases of the junction unmatched. Full variable domain (rest looked up from reference TRBV5-1 and TRBJ2-4): KAGVTQTPRYLIKTRGQQVTLSCSPISGHRSVSWYQQTPGQGLQFLFEYFSETQRNKGNFPGRFSGRQFSNSRSEMNVSTLELGDSALYLCASSLSGTGDIQYFGAGTRLSVL.

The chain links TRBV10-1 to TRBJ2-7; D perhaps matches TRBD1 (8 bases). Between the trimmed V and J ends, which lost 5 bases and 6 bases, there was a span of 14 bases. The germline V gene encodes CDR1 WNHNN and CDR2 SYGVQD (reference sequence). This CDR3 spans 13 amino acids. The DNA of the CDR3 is TGCGCCAGCAGTTTAACAGGGGGGGGCGAGCAGTACTTC. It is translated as CASSLTGGGEQYF.

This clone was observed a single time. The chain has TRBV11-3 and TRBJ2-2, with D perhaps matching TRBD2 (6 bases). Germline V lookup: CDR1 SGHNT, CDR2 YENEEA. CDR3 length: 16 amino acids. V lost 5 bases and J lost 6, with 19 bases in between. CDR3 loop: CASSPREGRFAGELFF. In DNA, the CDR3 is TGTGCCAGCAGCCCTAGAGAGGGGAGGTTCGCCGGGGAGCTGTTTTTT.

This CDR3 reads CASRQQGRGSQPQHF. CDR3 coding DNA: TGTGCCAGCAGGCAACAGGGGAGAGGGAGTCAGCCCCAGCATTTT. The chain couples TRBV28 to TRBJ1-5; 7 bases agree with TRBD1. CDR3 length: 15 amino acids. V was clipped by 6 bases and J by 6 bases; unmatched bases: 11. Germline loops: CDR1 MDHEN, CDR2 SYDVKM.

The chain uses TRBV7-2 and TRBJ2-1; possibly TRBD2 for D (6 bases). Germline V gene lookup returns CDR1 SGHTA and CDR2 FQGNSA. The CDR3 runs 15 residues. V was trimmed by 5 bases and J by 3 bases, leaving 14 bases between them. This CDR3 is CASSLGGTDYNEQFF. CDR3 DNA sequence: TGTGCCAGCAGCCTAGGTGGGACTGACTACAATGAGCAGTTCTTC.

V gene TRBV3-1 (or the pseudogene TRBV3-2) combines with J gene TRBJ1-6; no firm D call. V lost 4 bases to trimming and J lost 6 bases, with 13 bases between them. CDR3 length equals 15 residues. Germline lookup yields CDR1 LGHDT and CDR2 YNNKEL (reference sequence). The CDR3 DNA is TGTGCCAGCAGCCGCCAGGTGTATACTAATTCACCCCTCCACTTT. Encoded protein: CASSRQVYTNSPLHF.

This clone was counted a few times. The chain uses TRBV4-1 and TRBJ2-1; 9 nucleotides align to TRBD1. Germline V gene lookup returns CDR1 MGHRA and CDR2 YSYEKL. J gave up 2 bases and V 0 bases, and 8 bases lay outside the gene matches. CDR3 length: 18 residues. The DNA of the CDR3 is TGCGCCAGCAGCCAAGAAGGGGGACAGGGAAGGGCCTACAATGAGCAGTTCTTC. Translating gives CASSQEGGQGRAYNEQFF.

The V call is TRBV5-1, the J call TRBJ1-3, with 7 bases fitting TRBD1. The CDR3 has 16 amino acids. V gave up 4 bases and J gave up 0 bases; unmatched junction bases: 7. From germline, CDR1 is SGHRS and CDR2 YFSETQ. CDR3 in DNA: TGCGCCAGCAGCCACGGACAGGTATCCTCTGGAAACACCATATATTTT. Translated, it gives CASSHGQVSSGNTIYF.

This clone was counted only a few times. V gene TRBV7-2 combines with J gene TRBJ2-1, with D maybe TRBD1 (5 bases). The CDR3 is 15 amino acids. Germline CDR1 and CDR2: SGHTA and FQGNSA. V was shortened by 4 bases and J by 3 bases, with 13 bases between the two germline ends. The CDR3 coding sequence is TGTGCCAGCAGCTCACAGGTCGGTAGCTACAATGAGCAGTTCTTC. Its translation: CASSSQVGSYNEQFF.

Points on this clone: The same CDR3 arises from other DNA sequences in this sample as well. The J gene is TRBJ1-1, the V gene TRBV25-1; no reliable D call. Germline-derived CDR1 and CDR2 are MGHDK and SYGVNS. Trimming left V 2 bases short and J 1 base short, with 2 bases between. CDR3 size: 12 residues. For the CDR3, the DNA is TGTGCCAGCAGTGAACAGAACACTGAAGCTTTCTTT. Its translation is CASSEQNTEAFF.

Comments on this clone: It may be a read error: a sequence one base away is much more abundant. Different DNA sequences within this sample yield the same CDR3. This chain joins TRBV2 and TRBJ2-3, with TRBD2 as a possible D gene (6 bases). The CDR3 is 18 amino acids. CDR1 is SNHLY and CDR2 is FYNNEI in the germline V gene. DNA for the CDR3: TGTGCCAGCAGTGAGACGGTTGGCGGGAAAACTAGCACAGATACGCAATATTTT. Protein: CASSETVGGKTSTDTQYF.

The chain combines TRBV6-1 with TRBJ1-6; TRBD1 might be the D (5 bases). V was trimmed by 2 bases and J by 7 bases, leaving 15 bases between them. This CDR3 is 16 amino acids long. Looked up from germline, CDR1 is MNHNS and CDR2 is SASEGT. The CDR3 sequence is CASSESLTAGNSPLHF. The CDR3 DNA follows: TGTGCCAGCAGTGAATCGTTGACGGCAGGGAATTCACCCCTCCACTTT.

CDR3 sequence: CASSLPSGVETQYF. The CDR3 coding sequence is TGTGCCAGCAGTTTACCCTCGGGGGTCGAGACCCAGTACTTC. The V gene is TRBV28, the J gene TRBJ2-5; D is possibly TRBD2 (6 bases). V was cut by 2 bases and J by 5 bases, with 12 bases left in between. CDR3 length: 14 residues. Germline V gene lookup returns CDR1 MDHEN and CDR2 SYDVKM.

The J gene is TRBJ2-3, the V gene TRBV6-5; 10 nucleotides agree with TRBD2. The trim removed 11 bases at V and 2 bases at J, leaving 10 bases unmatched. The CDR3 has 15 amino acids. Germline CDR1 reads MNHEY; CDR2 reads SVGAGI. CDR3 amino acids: CAAKREGLVTDTQYF. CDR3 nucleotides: TGTGCCGCGAAGCGGGAGGGCCTCGTCACAGATACGCAGTATTTT.

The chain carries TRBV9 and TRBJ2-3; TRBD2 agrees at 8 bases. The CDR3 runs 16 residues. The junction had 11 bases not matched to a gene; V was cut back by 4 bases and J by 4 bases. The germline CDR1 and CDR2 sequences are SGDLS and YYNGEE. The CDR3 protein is CASSSDSGIGSDTQYF. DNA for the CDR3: TGTGCCAGCAGCTCTGATAGCGGGATAGGGTCAGATACGCAGTATTTT.

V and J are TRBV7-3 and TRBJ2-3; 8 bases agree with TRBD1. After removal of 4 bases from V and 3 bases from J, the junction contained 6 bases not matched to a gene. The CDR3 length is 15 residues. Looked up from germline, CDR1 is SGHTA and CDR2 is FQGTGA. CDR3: CASSSSGTGTDTQYF. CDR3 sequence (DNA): TGTGCCAGCAGCTCCTCCGGGACAGGAACAGATACGCAGTATTTT.

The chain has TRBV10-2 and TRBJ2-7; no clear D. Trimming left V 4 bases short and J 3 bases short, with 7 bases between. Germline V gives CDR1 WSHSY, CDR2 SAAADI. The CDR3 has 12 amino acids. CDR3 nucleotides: TGCGCCAGCAGTGTTGAGAACTACGAGCAGTACTTC. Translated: CASSVENYEQYF.

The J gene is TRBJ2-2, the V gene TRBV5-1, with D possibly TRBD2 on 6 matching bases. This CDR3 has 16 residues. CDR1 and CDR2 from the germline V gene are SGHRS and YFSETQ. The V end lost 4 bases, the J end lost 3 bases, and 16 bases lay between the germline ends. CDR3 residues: CASSRKEGPDTGELFF. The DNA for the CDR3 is TGCGCCAGCAGCCGCAAGGAGGGGCCGGACACCGGGGAGCTGTTTTTT.

CDR3 DNA sequence: TGTGCCAGCAGTGCTAAACTGGGGGGGCCTGAAGCTTTCTTT. This encodes CASSAKLGGPEAFF. The chain joins TRBV27 to TRBJ1-1; D is perhaps TRBD1 (6 bases). V shed 5 bases and J shed 6 bases, with 16 bases lying between them. Germline assignment: CDR1 MNHEY and CDR2 SMNVEV (reference sequence). The CDR3 length is 14 residues.

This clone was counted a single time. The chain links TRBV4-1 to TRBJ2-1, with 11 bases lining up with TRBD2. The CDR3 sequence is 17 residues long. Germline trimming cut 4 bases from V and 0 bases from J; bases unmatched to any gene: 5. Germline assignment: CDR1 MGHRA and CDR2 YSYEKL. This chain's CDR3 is CASSLLAGGSSYNEQFF. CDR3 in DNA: TGCGCCAGCAGCCTGTTAGCGGGAGGGAGCTCCTACAATGAGCAGTTCTTC.

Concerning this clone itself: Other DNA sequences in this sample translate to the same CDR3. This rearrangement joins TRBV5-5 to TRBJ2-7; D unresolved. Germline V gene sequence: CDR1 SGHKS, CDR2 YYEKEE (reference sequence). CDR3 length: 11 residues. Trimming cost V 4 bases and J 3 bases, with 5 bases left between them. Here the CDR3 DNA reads TGTGCCAGCAGCATCAGCTACGAGCAGTACTTC. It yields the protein CASSISYEQYF.

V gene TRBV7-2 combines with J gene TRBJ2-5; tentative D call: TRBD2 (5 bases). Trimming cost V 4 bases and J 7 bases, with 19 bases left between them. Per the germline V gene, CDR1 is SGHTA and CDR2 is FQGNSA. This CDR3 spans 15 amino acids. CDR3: CASSYVFRETGTQYF. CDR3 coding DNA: TGTGCCAGCAGCTACGTATTTCGGGAAACGGGGACCCAGTACTTC.

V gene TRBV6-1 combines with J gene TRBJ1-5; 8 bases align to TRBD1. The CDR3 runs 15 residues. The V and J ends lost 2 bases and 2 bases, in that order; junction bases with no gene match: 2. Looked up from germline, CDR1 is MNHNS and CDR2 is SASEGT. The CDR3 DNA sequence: TGTGCCAGCAGTGAAAAGGGACAGGGCAATCAGCCCCAGCATTTT. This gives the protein CASSEKGQGNQPQHF.

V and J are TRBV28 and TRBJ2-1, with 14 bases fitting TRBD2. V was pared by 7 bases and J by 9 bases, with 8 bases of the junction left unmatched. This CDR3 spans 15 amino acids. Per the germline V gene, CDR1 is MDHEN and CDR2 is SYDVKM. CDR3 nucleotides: TGTGCCAGCACTCCTGGACTAGCGGGAGGTGGTGAGCAGTTCTTC. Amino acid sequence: CASTPGLAGGGEQFF.

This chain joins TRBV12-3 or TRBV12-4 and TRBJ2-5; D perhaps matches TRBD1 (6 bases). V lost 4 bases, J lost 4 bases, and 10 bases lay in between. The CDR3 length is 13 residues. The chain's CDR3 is CASSYRVRETQYF. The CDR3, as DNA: TGTGCCAGCAGTTACAGGGTCCGAGAGACCCAGTACTTC.

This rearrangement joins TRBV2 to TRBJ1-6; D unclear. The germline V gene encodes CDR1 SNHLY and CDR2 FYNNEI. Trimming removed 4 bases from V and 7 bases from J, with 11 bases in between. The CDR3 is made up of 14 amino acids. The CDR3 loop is CASSVAVLNSPLHF. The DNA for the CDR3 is TGTGCCAGCAGTGTCGCCGTGCTAAATTCACCCCTCCACTTT. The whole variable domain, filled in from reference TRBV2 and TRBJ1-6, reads EPEVTQTPSHQVTQMGQEVILRCVPISNHLYFYWYRQILGQKVEFLVSFYNNEISEKSEIFDDQFSVERPDGSNFTLKIRSTKLEDSAMYFCASSVAVLNSPLHFGNGTRLTVT.